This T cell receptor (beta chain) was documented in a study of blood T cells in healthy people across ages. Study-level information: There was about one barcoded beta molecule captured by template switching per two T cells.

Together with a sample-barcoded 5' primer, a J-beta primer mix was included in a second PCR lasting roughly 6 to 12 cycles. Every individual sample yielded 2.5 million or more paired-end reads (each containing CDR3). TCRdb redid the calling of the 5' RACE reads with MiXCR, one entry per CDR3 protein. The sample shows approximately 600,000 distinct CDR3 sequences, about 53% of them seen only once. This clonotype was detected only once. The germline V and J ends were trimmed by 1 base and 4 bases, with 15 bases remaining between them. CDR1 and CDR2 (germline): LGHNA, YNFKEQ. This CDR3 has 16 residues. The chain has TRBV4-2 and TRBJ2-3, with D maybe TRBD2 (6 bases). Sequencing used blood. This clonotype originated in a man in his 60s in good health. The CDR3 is CASSQGAGPGSDTQYF. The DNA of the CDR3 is TGTGCCAGCAGCCAAGGTGCGGGACCAGGGTCAGATACGCAGTATTTT.